A single sample is the source of the 24 T cell receptor beta chains below, sequenced in a study of blood T cell repertoires in COVID-19. Measured with immunoSEQ multiplex PCR; TCRdb has only the in-frame clones, and not every one. The sample records about 280,000 clones, around 80% being singletons. The sequencing sample was made of PBMCs or T cells enriched from blood (not recorded which). These TCRs come from a man in his forties or fifties who had been exposed to COVID-19.

About this clone itself: It is likely a read error, because the conserved phenylalanine at the end of the CDR3 is missing. The DNA of the CDR3 is TGTGCCAGCAGTTTATTGTTAGGGAGCGGCTACACCGTC. This gives the protein CASSLLLGSGYTV. The chain recombines TRBV12-3 or TRBV12-4 with TRBJ1-2; D uncertain. The CDR3 is 13 residues long. Trimming took 2 bases from V and 8 from J, leaving 12 bases between them.

This chain links TRBV10-3 with TRBJ1-3, with unresolved D. The CDR3 covers 12 residues. From germline, CDR1 is ENHRY and CDR2 SYGVKD. Trimming left V 10 bases short and J 4 bases short, with 11 bases between. The CDR3 DNA is TGTGCCACCTACCAACTCGGAAACACCATATATTTT. Translation: CATYQLGNTIYF.

The chain combines TRBV19 with TRBJ1-6; perhaps TRBD1 as D (6 bases). Germline V lookup: CDR1 LNHDA, CDR2 SQIVND (reference sequence). Trimming left V 1 base short and J 0 bases short, with 7 bases between. This CDR3 contains 16 residues. The chain's CDR3 is CASSIATGSYNSPLHF. The CDR3 DNA sequence: TGTGCCAGTAGTATAGCGACAGGCTCCTATAATTCACCCCTCCACTTT.

This clone came up a few times. V and J are TRBV29-1 and TRBJ1-2; 7 positions match TRBD1. Germline CDR1 SQVTM, CDR2 ANQGSEA. There are 15 residues in the CDR3. Losses at the gene ends were 0 bases for V and 1 base for J; bases not matched to a gene: 5. CDR3 DNA sequence: TGCAGCGTTGAAGATAGGGCAGGGGGTAACTATGGCTACACCTTC. This sequence encodes CSVEDRAGGNYGYTF.

The CDR3 protein is CASSPTSVWDNEQFF. The CDR3, as DNA: TGCGCCAGCAGCCCGACTAGCGTTTGGGACAATGAGCAGTTCTTC. The chain uses TRBV5-1 and TRBJ2-1, with 8 nucleotides matching TRBD2. V lost 4 bases to trimming and J lost 5 bases; unmatched junction nucleotides: 8. The CDR3 spans 15 residues. Germline values: CDR1 SGHRS, CDR2 YFSETQ. Full variable domain (remainder filled in from reference TRBV5-1 and TRBJ2-1): KAGVTQTPRYLIKTRGQQVTLSCSPISGHRSVSWYQQTPGQGLQFLFEYFSETQRNKGNFPGRFSGRQFSNSRSEMNVSTLELGDSALYLCASSPTSVWDNEQFFGPGTRLTVL.

The rearrangement uses TRBV6-5 and TRBJ2-6, with D maybe TRBD1 (6 bases). V gave up 7 bases and J gave up 0 bases, with 10 bases separating them. This CDR3 comprises 15 residues. Germline values: CDR1 MNHEY, CDR2 SVGAGI. The DNA for the CDR3 is TGTGCCAGCAAAGACAGGCTCTCTGGGGCCAACGTCCTGACTTTC. Translated, it gives CASKDRLSGANVLTF.

This clone is a singleton in its sample. This rearrangement joins TRBV11-1 to TRBJ2-7; D possibly corresponds to TRBD1 (5 bases). Germline V gives CDR1 SGHAT, CDR2 FQDESV (reference sequence). The CDR3 is 12 amino acids. With 2 bases removed from V and 5 bases from J, the gap between germline ends came to 7 bases. This CDR3 reads CASSLQGNEQYF. For the CDR3, the DNA is TGTGCCAGCAGCTTACAGGGCAACGAGCAGTACTTC.

This clone showed up just once. The rearrangement links TRBV7-9 to TRBJ2-1, with 9 bases that match TRBD2. Germline-derived CDR1 and CDR2 are SEHNR and FQNEAQ (reference sequence). The CDR3 has 19 amino acids. The V segment lost 0 bases and the J segment 8 bases; nucleotides outside the gene matches: 17. Written as DNA, the CDR3 is TGTGCCAGCAGCTTAGCTCGGGCGATCGTTAGCGGGAGTAGGTATGAGCAGTTCTTC. Translated: CASSLARAIVSGSRYEQFF.

This chain joins TRBV11-2 and TRBJ2-1; 12 bases line up with TRBD2. The CDR3 is made up of 16 amino acids. Germline CDR1 and CDR2: SGHAT and FQNNGV. V lost 3 bases, J lost 6 bases, and 6 bases stayed unmatched. The CDR3 coding sequence is TGTGCCAGCAGCTTCAAGACTAGCGGGAGTATCAATGAGCAGTTCTTC. The encoded protein is CASSFKTSGSINEQFF.

The J gene is TRBJ1-1, the V gene TRBV5-1; 9 positions match TRBD1. The germline gives CDR1 SGHRS, CDR2 YFSETQ. The length of the CDR3 is 14 residues. The V and J ends lost 4 bases and 4 bases, in that order; junction bases with no gene match: 5. The DNA of the CDR3 is TGCGCCAGCAGCGATCGGACAGGGGCCACTGAAGCTTTCTTT. It specifies CASSDRTGATEAFF.

The chain has TRBV12-3 or TRBV12-4 and TRBJ2-7; perhaps TRBD2 as D (5 bases). This CDR3 contains 13 residues. Deletions cut 6 bases from V and 5 bases from J, with 14 bases between. The CDR3 loop is CASSRGIWDEQYF. The DNA of the CDR3 is TGTGCCAGCAGCCGAGGGATTTGGGACGAGCAGTACTTC.

The chain carries TRBV19 and TRBJ2-7, with a possible D match to TRBD1 (6 bases). The germline V gene encodes CDR1 LNHDA and CDR2 SQIVND (reference sequence). The CDR3 contains 12 residues. The V gene lost 5 bases and the J gene lost 4 bases, with 9 bases spanning the gap. CDR3 sequence reads: CASSPGAYEQYF. The DNA for the CDR3 is TGTGCCAGTAGTCCAGGGGCGTACGAGCAGTACTTC.

The rearrangement uses TRBV24-1 and TRBJ2-2, with D possibly TRBD1 on 8 matching bases. This CDR3 spans 16 amino acids. The V gene's germline CDR1 is KGHDR and CDR2 SFDVKD. V dropped 6 bases and J dropped 5 bases, with 18 bases sitting between them. CDR3 protein: CATSFSVQGGTGELFF. The CDR3 DNA sequence: TGTGCCACCAGTTTTTCGGTACAGGGGGGGACCGGGGAGCTGTTTTTT.

J is TRBJ2-7 and V is TRBV18, with D maybe TRBD1 (5 bases). The CDR3 loop spans 13 amino acids. The V gene's germline CDR1 is KGHSH and CDR2 LQKENI. V lost 3 bases and J lost 13, with 19 bases in between. CDR3 amino acids: CASSPNLDSYPYF. CDR3 bases: TGTGCCAGCTCACCTAATCTCGACAGTTACCCATACTTC.

The chain joins TRBV11-3 to TRBJ2-7; D is uncertain. The CDR3 loop spans 13 amino acids. Trimming removed 3 bases at V and 4 bases at J, with 10 bases between. CDR1 and CDR2 (germline): SGHNT, YENEEA. The CDR3: CASSFPGVYEQYF. The CDR3 DNA sequence: TGTGCCAGCAGCTTTCCCGGAGTTTACGAGCAGTACTTC.

The chain couples TRBV9 to TRBJ2-3, with unresolved D. Germline lookup yields CDR1 SGDLS and CDR2 YYNGEE. This CDR3 has 14 residues. Trimming left V 0 bases short and J 0 bases short, with 5 bases between. CDR3 loop: CASSVASSTDTQYF. CDR3 coding DNA: TGTGCCAGCAGCGTAGCGTCTAGCACAGATACGCAGTATTTT.

The genes are TRBV9 and TRBJ2-6; 11 bases map to TRBD1. V dropped 4 bases and J dropped 1; count of bases not matched to a gene: 4. This CDR3 has 17 residues. The germline CDR1 and CDR2 sequences are SGDLS and YYNGEE. CDR3 protein: CASSRDRGVSGANVLTF. The CDR3, as DNA: TGTGCCAGCAGCCGGGACAGGGGGGTATCTGGGGCCAACGTCCTGACTTTC.

V gene TRBV19 combines with J gene TRBJ2-1, with 10 bases aligning to TRBD2. Looked up from germline, CDR1 is LNHDA and CDR2 is SQIVND (reference sequence). The CDR3 is made up of 14 amino acids. Germline trimming cut 6 bases from V and 8 bases from J; bases unmatched to any gene: 7. CDR3 DNA: TGTGCCAGTAGGCGGGCTAGCGGGAGCTATGAGCAGTTCTTC. This translates into CASRRASGSYEQFF.

The gene calls are TRBV30 and TRBJ1-1, with no clear D. The CDR3 sequence is 14 residues long. The ends were cut back, 4 bases at V and 6 bases at J, with 18 bases in the middle. CDR1 is GTSNPN and CDR2 is SVGIG in the germline V gene (reference sequence). In DNA form, the CDR3 reads TGTGCCTGGATTATGCCGGGAAGCGGAGCTGAAGCTTTCTTT. This gives the protein CAWIMPGSGAEAFF.

V gene TRBV6-5 combines with J gene TRBJ2-1; TRBD2 matches at 8 bases. V trimming: 6 bases; J trimming: 6 bases; junction bases outside the gene matches: 10. CDR1 MNHEY and CDR2 SVGAGI come from the germline V gene. The CDR3 has 15 amino acids. In DNA form, the CDR3 reads TGTGCCAGCAGCCGAACTAGCGGCCTAGGCAATGAGCAGTTCTTC. It encodes CASSRTSGLGNEQFF.

This clone was observed once. This sequence joins TRBV7-6 and TRBJ2-1; 10 bases are a match to TRBD1. With 5 bases clipped from V and 9 bases from J, the junction kept 10 bases outside the gene matches. The length of the CDR3 is 15 residues. Germline CDR1 reads SGHVS; CDR2 reads FNYEAQ. CDR3 bases: TGTGCCAGCAGCCGCGACAGGGGGCAAGTTAGTGAGCAGTTCTTC. This codes for CASSRDRGQVSEQFF.

In DNA form, the CDR3 reads TGTGCCAGCAGCCAATCGCTGTACAGCTCTGGAAACACCATATATTTT. Translation: CASSQSLYSSGNTIYF. The rearrangement links TRBV3-1 (or the pseudogene TRBV3-2) to TRBJ1-3; D ambiguous. Germline CDR1 is LGHDT and CDR2 is YNNKEL (reference sequence). This CDR3 spans 16 amino acids. The V gene lost 2 bases and the J gene lost 0 bases, with 11 bases spanning the gap.

CDR3 DNA: TGTGCCACCAGTGGAGCAGGGAACCGCAATGAGCAGTTCTTC. This gives the protein CATSGAGNRNEQFF. V gene TRBV24-1 combines with J gene TRBJ2-1; a possible D gene is TRBD1 (5 bases). The ends were cut back, 5 bases at V and 6 bases at J, with 13 bases in the middle. The CDR3 sequence is 14 residues long. CDR1 is KGHDR and CDR2 is SFDVKD in the germline V gene.

This rearrangement joins TRBV15 to TRBJ2-7; maybe TRBD2 (6 bases). This CDR3 is built from 15 residues. With 3 bases removed from V and 6 bases from J, the gap between germline ends came to 18 bases. Germline V gives CDR1 LNHNV, CDR2 YYDKDF (reference sequence). CDR3 protein: CATSSYRPQAGEQYF. CDR3 bases: TGTGCCACCAGCAGCTATCGACCCCAAGCGGGCGAGCAGTACTTC. Full variable domain (missing parts from reference TRBV15 and TRBJ2-7): DAMVIQNPRYQVTQFGKPVTLSCSQTLNHNVMYWYQQKSSQAPKLLFHYYDKDFNNEADTPDNFQSRRPNTSFCFLDIRSPGLGDTAMYLCATSSYRPQAGEQYFGPGTRLTVT.